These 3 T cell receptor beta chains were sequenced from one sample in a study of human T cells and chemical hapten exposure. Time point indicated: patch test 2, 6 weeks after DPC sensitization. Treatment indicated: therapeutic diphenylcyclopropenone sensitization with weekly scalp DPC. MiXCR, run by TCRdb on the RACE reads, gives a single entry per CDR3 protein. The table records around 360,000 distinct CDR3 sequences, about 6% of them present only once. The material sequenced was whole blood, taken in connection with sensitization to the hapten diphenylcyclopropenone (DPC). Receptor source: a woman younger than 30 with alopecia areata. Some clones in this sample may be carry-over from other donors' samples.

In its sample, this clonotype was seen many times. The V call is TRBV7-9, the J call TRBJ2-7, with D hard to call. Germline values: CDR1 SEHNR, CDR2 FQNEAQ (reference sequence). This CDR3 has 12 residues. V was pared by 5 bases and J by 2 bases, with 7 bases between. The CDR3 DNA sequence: TGTGCCAGCAGCACTGGGACCTACGAGCAGTACTTC. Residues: CASSTGTYEQYF.

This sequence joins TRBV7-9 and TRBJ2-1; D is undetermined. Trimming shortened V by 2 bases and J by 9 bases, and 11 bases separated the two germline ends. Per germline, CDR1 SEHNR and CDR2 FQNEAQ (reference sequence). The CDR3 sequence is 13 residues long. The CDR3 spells CASSLLAEAEQFF. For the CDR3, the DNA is TGTGCCAGCAGCTTATTGGCCGAGGCTGAGCAGTTCTTC.

CDR3 loop: CSATHPAGSTDTQYF. The CDR3 DNA reads as TGCAGTGCTACCCACCCAGCGGGGAGCACAGATACGCAGTATTTT. This chain connects TRBV20-1 to TRBJ2-3, with 7 bases aligning to TRBD2. Per germline, CDR1 DFQATT and CDR2 SNEGSKA (reference sequence). Losses at the gene ends were 4 bases for V and 0 bases for J; bases not matched to a gene: 7. The CDR3 runs 15 residues.